The count of the clone carrying this TCR beta chain is one. Its cognate antigen is unknown. Germline assignment: CDR1 SGHTA and CDR2 FQGTGA. The CDR3 has 12 residues. V was trimmed by 2 bases and J by 8 bases, leaving 10 bases between them. This sample is part of a study of T cells in Graves' hyperthyroidism and ophthalmopathy. Those patients with uncontrolled infection, other autoimmune disease, pregnancy or lactation were excluded. Each diagnosis drew on symptoms, thyroxine, TRAb, thyroid ultrasound and orbital computed tomography findings. Study-level findings and limits: In the analysis, a 13 V-J model separated ophthalmopathy from stable hyperthyroidism. A median around 6.4 months before onset, the model predicted ophthalmopathy.

Researchers amplified the TCR beta CDR3 regions from RNA transcripts. In the first-round RT-PCR of the TCR CDR3, the HTBI primer set was used. Via MiXCR, TCRdb re-called the multiplex PCR reads, giving one row per CDR3 protein. The sample comprises roughly 510,000 distinct CDR3 sequences, 40% to 50% of which are singletons, and approximately 44% rests with the top ten. The sequenced material came from peripheral blood or thyroid tissue (not recorded which). This receptor was obtained from an adult woman with Graves' disease, either hyperthyroidism or ophthalmopathy (not recorded which). V and J are TRBV7-3 and TRBJ2-7, with D unclear. The CDR3 DNA reads TGTGCCAGCAGCTTAGGGGTCAATCAGCAGTACTTC. The encoded protein is CASSLGVNQQYF.